This TCR beta chain appears in the sequencing data of a study of shared clonotypes between healthy human individuals. Overall study findings and caveats: Generation probabilities were higher for clonotypes shared across all four sorted-subset donors than for unshared ones. In having few donors, the study represented limited genetic and exposure-history diversity.

Regarding this clone: Its antigen is unknown.

Germline V gives CDR1 LNHNV, CDR2 YYDKDF (reference sequence). V lost 0 bases to trimming and J lost 4 bases, with 15 bases between them. This CDR3 spans 16 amino acids. As originally analysed: For the immunoSEQ data, sequences were junction-only without quality scores, so filtering differed. The assay was immunoSEQ multiplex PCR, and TCRdb's table has in-frame clones only and misses some. V and J calls and clone size are those listed in that table; D and trimming were worked out from the DNA. The sample lists over 800,000 clones; 80% to 95% were seen once. In the naive CD8 group, cells lacked CD45RO and were positively selected for CCR7, so terminally differentiated effector memory CD45RA+ cells were left out.

This chain links TRBV15 with TRBJ2-5; weak D call: TRBD2 (5 bases). Sequenced: naive CD8+ T cells sorted from blood. This clonotype originated in a man aged 30 to 39 in good health. The CDR3 is CATSREPSSDPETQYF. The CDR3 DNA is TGTGCCACCAGCAGAGAACCTAGCAGTGACCCAGAGACCCAGTACTTC.